A selection of T cell receptor beta chains follows, all from one sample in a study of blood T cell repertoires in COVID-19. The method was immunoSEQ multiplex PCR; TCRdb's version includes in-frame clones alone and lacks a portion of them. Among 390,000 or so clones listed, about 83% were seen once. Sequences were obtained from PBMCs or T cells enriched from blood (not recorded which). These receptors came from a woman aged 45-60 years who had recovered from COVID-19. CDR3s leave out the opening cysteine and the closing phenylalanine or tryptophan. Fields, in order: clone size, J gene, V gene, CDR3 protein. Expanded clones are given a class, and other clones once, few, many or no size at all.

>NA|TRBJ2-5|TRBV19
ASIFSRVPQETQY
>once|TRBJ1-5|TRBV4-3
ASSQEISPSNQPQH
>NA|TRBJ2-7|TRBV13
ASTSREVVYEQY
>NA|TRBJ1-2|TRBV12-3/TRBV12-4
ASSEQGNGYT
>NA|TRBJ2-7|TRBV18
ASSQGTGSPYEQY
>NA|TRBJ1-1|TRBV10-3
AISVTGNTEAF
>NA|TRBJ2-3|TRBV30
AWIAASTDTQY
>NA|TRBJ1-1|TRBV3-1/TRBV3-2
ASSLLEGGTEAF
>NA|TRBJ2-3|TRBV28
ASSPDTRDTQY
>once|TRBJ2-3|TRBV29-1
SVGGTHTSTDTQY
>NA|TRBJ2-3|TRBV4-2
ASSPGTSGGAKRSTDTQY
>NA|TRBJ1-1|TRBV2
ASSRQAEAF
>NA|TRBJ2-2|TRBV3-1/TRBV3-2
ASSPNQPGYGSGELF
>NA|TRBJ2-7|TRBV11-1
ASSAAGEQY
>once|TRBJ2-7|TRBV28
ASNSPGQGAYEQY
>NA|TRBJ2-7|TRBV29-1
SVERGPYEQY
>NA|TRBJ2-7|TRBV12-3/TRBV12-4
ASGIGSSGEQY
>NA|TRBJ1-4|TRBV30
AWGRDSREKLF
>NA|TRBJ1-3|TRBV4-1
ASSQDVRRGQAENTIY
>NA|TRBJ2-2|TRBV4-1
ASSQTTGGPPGELF
>NA|TRBJ1-1|TRBV2
ASSGTVNTEAF
>NA|TRBJ2-1|TRBV9
ASSMPGTSGGTSYNEQF
>NA|TRBJ1-1|TRBV5-1
ASTPGHMNTEAF
>NA|TRBJ1-1|TRBV2
ASSDPELEAF
>once|TRBJ2-7|TRBV19
ASSDPGLAGASSYEQY
>few|TRBJ1-1|TRBV29-1
SAGQGMNTEAF
>NA|TRBJ1-2|TRBV29-1
SVDRQGRSYT
>NA|TRBJ2-7|TRBV4-1
ASSQDGQGAYIGSYEQY
>NA|TRBJ2-7|TRBV14
ASSQDSGGYEQY
>NA|TRBJ1-5|TRBV6-5
ASSYREPQH
>NA|TRBJ1-2|TRBV5-1
ASSLEQSLYGYT
>NA|TRBJ1-2|TRBV9
ASSVTGEGYGYT
>NA|TRBJ2-3|TRBV27
ASSPYRLGGTDTQY
>NA|TRBJ2-1|TRBV5-1
ASSLTGYNEQF
>NA|TRBJ1-5|TRBV27
ASWGPDSNQPQH
>once|TRBJ1-5|TRBV28
ASSFSRGINQPQH
>few|TRBJ1-1|TRBV28
ASSSGQRDTEAF
>once|TRBJ2-3|TRBV24-1
ATSDFTSGGTDTQY
>NA|TRBJ1-2|TRBV5-1
ASRALDSSNYGYT
>NA|TRBJ1-4|TRBV2
ASKVLPGEKLF
>NA|TRBJ2-2|TRBV7-7
ASSILRTSGGRWTGELF
>NA|TRBJ1-6|TRBV27
ASSLTSGTGPLGRNSPLH
>NA|TRBJ2-7|TRBV4-1
ASSRGYMASDTYEQY
>NA|TRBJ1-1|TRBV19
ASSRDRDTEAF
>NA|TRBJ1-5|TRBV23-1
ASSQREPGCEVDQPQH
>NA|TRBJ1-6|TRBV2
ASSDWGLNASPLH
>NA|TRBJ2-5|TRBV5-1
ASSSQGQGIGETQY
>NA|TRBJ1-4|TRBV5-6
ASTLSGGTTNEKLF
>NA|TRBJ2-4|TRBV6-5
ASRPSGRSKNIQY
>few|TRBJ1-4|TRBV6-5
ASSYGSGANEKLF
>NA|TRBJ1-3|TRBV3-1/TRBV3-2
ASSPLTGVQLSGNTIY
>NA|TRBJ1-6|TRBV27
ASAIQGSSYNSPLH
>NA|TRBJ2-1|TRBV5-1
ASSLGLAAYNEQF
>NA|TRBJ1-2|TRBV19
ASSIMDSRIYGYT